The rows below give T cell receptor beta chains drawn from one sample of a study of cytomegalovirus exposure and HLA in healthy donors. Method: immunoSEQ multiplex PCR; TCRdb's copy keeps in-frame clones and lacks some. The table includes 200,000 to 250,000 clones, about four fifths detected once. Sequencing used PBMCs. These receptors all come from a woman in her 40s in good health and CMV-seropositive. CDR3s include the opening cysteine and the closing phenylalanine or tryptophan. D genes are given only for firm matches. Rows may omit the clone size; those that give it use once, few, many or a size class.

NA	NA	TRBV7-9	TRBJ2-2	TGTGCCAGCAGCGGGAGAGGAACCGGGGAGCTGTTTTTT	CASSGRGTGELFF
NA	once	TRBV18	TRBJ2-7	TGTGCCAGCTCACCTCGTACCAGGGCGGACGAGCAGTACTTC	CASSPRTRADEQYF
TRBD1	few	TRBV30	TRBJ1-1	TGTGCCTGGGATGCTACAGGGGGCACTGAAGCTTTCTTT	CAWDATGGTEAFF
TRBD2	NA	TRBV7-2	TRBJ2-3	TGTGCCAGCAGCCCCGCTAGCGGGAGTGGAACAGATACGCAGTATTTT	CASSPASGSGTDTQYF
TRBD1	NA	TRBV27	TRBJ2-2	TGTGCCAGCAGTTCACCGGGACAGAGTATCGAAGGGGAGCTGTTTTTT	CASSSPGQSIEGELFF
TRBD1	once	TRBV29-1	TRBJ1-4	TGCAGCGGGGGGGACAGGGAAGAAAAACTGTTTTTT	CSGGDREEKLFF
TRBD1	few	TRBV27	TRBJ1-2	TGTGCCAGCAGTTTTGGGCAGGGGGCCTATGGCTACACCTTC	CASSFGQGAYGYTF
TRBD2	NA	TRBV7-9	TRBJ2-2	TGTTCCAGCAGCTCCCATAGCGGGGGGGCCGGGGAGCTGTTTTTT	CSSSSHSGGAGELFF
NA	NA	TRBV6-4	TRBJ2-7	TGTGCCAGCAGTGACTCGAAGGTTGGACAGCCACGCGTGGGGGACCACGAGCAGTACTTC	CASSDSKVGQPRVGDHEQYF
NA	NA	TRBV6-5	TRBJ1-1	TGTGCCAGCAGCCGTAGCAGGGGTTGGACTGAAGCTTTCTTT	CASSRSRGWTEAFF
NA	NA	TRBV7-2	TRBJ1-2	TGTGCCAGCAGCTTAGAGGGACAAATTTATGGCTACACCTTC	CASSLEGQIYGYTF
TRBD1	few	TRBV5-1	TRBJ1-2	TGCGCCAGCAGCCCCGGACAGGGTGATGGCTACACCTTC	CASSPGQGDGYTF
NA	NA	TRBV19	TRBJ2-3	TGTGCCAGTAGTATAGGCGAGCGGTTCACAGATACGCAGTATTTT	CASSIGERFTDTQYF
TRBD1	NA	TRBV30	TRBJ2-7	TGTGCCTGGAGCACACAGGGGATCTCCTACGAGCAGTACTTC	CAWSTQGISYEQYF
TRBD1	NA	TRBV10-3	TRBJ1-5	TGTGCCATCAGGGGACAGGGTGAGGCTCAGCCCCAGCATTTT	CAIRGQGEAQPQHF
NA	NA	TRBV6-5	TRBJ1-4	TGTGCCAGCAGTTACTATCCCGATGAAAAACTGTTTTTT	CASSYYPDEKLFF
TRBD1	NA	TRBV6-5	TRBJ1-1	TGTGCCAGCAGGACCTTACAGGGGAGGAACACTGAAGCTTTCTTT	CASRTLQGRNTEAFF
NA	few	TRBV5-1	TRBJ2-7	TGCGCCAGCAGGACGGGTACAGGGAGAGCCTACGAGCAGTACTTC	CASRTGTGRAYEQYF
TRBD1	few	TRBV10-3	TRBJ2-7	TGTGCCATCAGTGGGCCCTCCGGGACAGGGGTAGGCGAGCAGTACTTC	CAISGPSGTGVGEQYF
TRBD2	NA	TRBV4-2	TRBJ2-6	TGTGCCAGCAGCCCCACGGCGGGGGGGGCCGCTGGGGCCAACGTCCTGACTTTC	CASSPTAGGAAGANVLTF
NA	NA	TRBV19	TRBJ1-2	TGTGCCAGTAGTATACAACGGCGGGAGAATTTCTATGGCTACACCTTC	CASSIQRRENFYGYTF
TRBD1	NA	TRBV5-1	TRBJ1-4	TGCGCCAGCAGCCCCACAGGGGTTGGGACTAATGAAAAACTGTTTTTT	CASSPTGVGTNEKLFF